Listed below are T cell receptor beta chains from one sample, sequenced in a study of OX40 agonist ivuxolimab in advanced cancers. Sequencing was performed with immunoSEQ multiplex PCR; in TCRdb, only in-frame clones are kept and a portion is missing. The sample records around 74,000 clones, 85% being singletons. The input for sequencing was CD4+ or CD8+ T cells sorted from blood, taken in a trial of the OX40 agonist ivuxolimab. These receptors were obtained from an adult with an advanced solid tumor such as melanoma, head and neck, liver or kidney cancer. Both conserved end residues are part of each CDR3. The size of a clone is reported for some rows only, either as once, few or many, or as a class for expanded clones.

TRBJ2-2 few TRBV7-2 CASSLPNIAGPDKTGELFF
TRBJ2-1 - TRBV5-6 CASSLGLAGGPRGDEQFF
- - TRBV6-5 CASSYSGGDRYEQYF
TRBJ1-2 - TRBV18 CASSPGEGGAGGYTF
TRBJ2-5 - TRBV5-8 CASSWARDTFLQETQYF
TRBJ1-1 - TRBV18 CASSPVLTKNTEAFF
TRBJ1-2 - TRBV27 CASRGTGLIYGYTF
TRBJ1-5 - TRBV6-1 CASSEALPRHSNQPQHF
TRBJ2-2 - TRBV14 CASRPGQGWFTGELFF
TRBJ2-7 - TRBV6-1 CASEIEPGRIHEQYF
TRBJ1-6 - TRBV7-2 CASSLAAGGIGSPLHF
TRBJ2-2 - TRBV9 CASSLRGNTGELFF
TRBJ2-2 - TRBV7-9 CASSPSGTANTGELFF
TRBJ1-2 - TRBV28 CASIPSGSGYGYTF
TRBJ1-1 - TRBV2 CASSTNRAGTEAFF
TRBJ1-6 - TRBV9 CASSVGGNDSPLHF
TRBJ2-7 - TRBV7-2 CASSLPGTSNHEQYF
TRBJ1-4 - TRBV2 CASSARDAGLEKLFF